This T cell receptor beta chain was captured in a study of T cells in Graves' hyperthyroidism and ophthalmopathy. About the study: At the time of initial diagnosis and before any treatment, peripheral blood was collected. General observations from the study: Most expanded thyroid clonotypes above 0.001 recurred in blood.

Template material for amplifying TCR beta CDR3 regions consisted of RNA transcripts. Using the HTBI primer set, a first-round RT-PCR was run on the TCR CDR3. TCRdb ran MiXCR on the multiplex PCR reads and lists one entry per CDR3 protein. The sample lists around 340,000 distinct CDR3 sequences, roughly 13% seen once, with 20% to 25% in the top ten. The CDR3 runs to 12 residues. The germline V gene has CDR1 LGHDT and CDR2 YNNKEL (reference sequence). V lost 5 bases and J 9 bases, leaving 11 bases between the germline ends. The authors deemed Graves' hyperthyroidism stable absent ophthalmopathy progression within 18 months. Pregnant or lactating patients were excluded, as were those with uncontrolled infection or other autoimmune disease. This clonotype was counted only a few times. Its antigen is still unknown.

The rearrangement links TRBV3-1 to TRBJ2-1; no clear D gene. The TCR comes from a woman aged 25-40 years with Graves' hyperthyroidism. Material for sequencing was blood. Here the CDR3 reads CASSGRTPEQFF. Here the CDR3 DNA reads TGTGCCAGCAGCGGGCGGACGCCTGAGCAGTTCTTC.